This section outlines one T cell receptor (beta chain) sequence together with its context. The table came from immunoSEQ multiplex PCR; TCRdb's copy has only in-frame clones and leaves some out. The data show a few hundred thousand clones, around 83% seen once. The data derive from a study of blood T cell repertoires in COVID-19. Study in general: COVID-19 samples from acute and convalescent phases originated in the United States, Italy and Spain. Sources were T cells, B-cell-depleted T cells, or PBMCs; the material itself was cDNA or gDNA.

It was within 2 weeks before study entry that exposed participants met a COVID-19 case. The sample taken for sequencing was PBMCs or T cells enriched from blood (not recorded which). This TCR came from a woman in her 50s who had been exposed to COVID-19.

CDR3 sequence reads: CASSLWGGQGVGYTF. CDR3 nucleotides: TGTGCCAGCAGTTTATGGGGGGGACAGGGAGTTGGCTACACCTTC. The chain links TRBV28 to TRBJ1-2, with 9 bases identical to TRBD1. The V segment lost 0 bases and the J segment 7 bases; nucleotides outside the gene matches: 6. This CDR3 has 15 residues. Germline values: CDR1 MDHEN, CDR2 SYDVKM.